These T cell receptor beta chains were read from a single sample in a study of human T cells and chemical hapten exposure. MiXCR, run by TCRdb on the RACE reads, gives a single entry per CDR3 protein. The data contain about 100,000 distinct CDR3 sequences, more than 9% of them seen just once; the ten biggest clones take up less than 2.5%. The material was whole blood, obtained in connection with sensitization to the hapten diphenylcyclopropenone (DPC). The receptors come from a man aged 35 to 55 with alopecia areata. Some clones in this sample may be carry-over from other donors' samples. CDR3s include the opening cysteine and the closing phenylalanine or tryptophan. Each record gives: D gene, clone size, J gene, V gene, CDR3 protein, CDR3 DNA. A D gene is named only where the DNA matches it firmly. Some rows have no size entry. The others give once, few or many, or a class for an expanded clone.

TRBD2	-	TRBJ2-3	TRBV24-1	CATSDFGGLAGVDTQYF	TGTGCCACCAGCGATTTCGGAGGACTAGCGGGAGTAGATACGCAGTATTTT
-	-	TRBJ2-4	TRBV20-1	CSASLNIQYF	TGCAGTGCTAGTTTAAACATTCAGTACTTC
-	-	TRBJ1-4	TRBV18	CASSPTGKEKLFF	TGTGCCAGCTCACCGACAGGCAAGGAAAAACTGTTTTTT
TRBD1	-	TRBJ1-2	TRBV28	CASRDRGLLSGYTF	TGTGCCAGCAGGGACAGGGGGCTGTTATCTGGCTACACCTTC
-	few	TRBJ2-1	TRBV12-3/TRBV12-4	CASSQDSYNEQFF	TGTGCCAGCAGTCAGGACTCCTACAATGAGCAGTTCTTC
-	-	TRBJ2-3	TRBV29-1	CSASRDSITDTQYF	TGCAGCGCCAGCCGGGACTCAATCACAGATACGCAGTATTTT
TRBD2	-	TRBJ2-1	TRBV19	CASNRRGEGRNEQFF	TGTGCCAGTAACCGTCGGGGGGAGGGCCGGAATGAGCAGTTCTTC
TRBD2	many	TRBJ2-1	TRBV24-1	CATSDPRSASGRGYNEQFF	TGTGCCACCAGTGATCCACGATCGGCTAGCGGGAGGGGGTACAATGAGCAGTTCTTC
-	few	TRBJ2-3	TRBV5-1	CASSKGAGTDTQYF	TGCGCCAGCAGTAAAGGGGCTGGCACAGATACGCAGTATTTT
TRBD1	few	TRBJ1-5	TRBV4-1	CASSQVETGLEPQHF	TGCGCCAGCAGCCAAGTCGAGACAGGGCTAGAGCCCCAGCATTTT
-	-	TRBJ2-2	TRBV6-5	CASSYTRAGELFF	TGTGCCAGCAGCTACACCCGAGCCGGGGAGCTGTTTTTT
-	-	TRBJ2-5	TRBV5-1	CASSPGVQETQYF	TGCGCCAGCAGCCCTGGCGTACAAGAGACCCAGTACTTC
TRBD1	many	TRBJ1-5	TRBV28	CASRGQGGNQPQHF	TGTGCCAGCAGAGGACAGGGAGGGAATCAGCCCCAGCATTTT
-	few	TRBJ2-5	TRBV5-1	CASSLELSRATSQETQYF	TGCGCCAGCAGCTTGGAGCTTTCGAGGGCTACCTCCCAAGAGACCCAGTACTTC
TRBD2	few	TRBJ2-3	TRBV29-1	CSARGLGTSARSGDTQYF	TGCAGCGCACGCGGGCTGGGGACTAGCGCGAGGTCTGGAGATACGCAGTATTTT
-	few	TRBJ1-1	TRBV21-1	CASSKGDRGFTEAFF	TGTGCCAGCAGCAAAGGTGACAGGGGCTTCACTGAAGCTTTCTTT
TRBD1	few	TRBJ1-2	TRBV12-3/TRBV12-4	CASNLHGQGAYYGYTF	TGTGCCAGCAATTTGCACGGACAGGGGGCTTACTATGGCTACACCTTC
-	many	TRBJ2-1	TRBV6-5	CASSNTVPSYNEQFF	TGTGCCAGCAGTAACACGGTACCCTCTTACAATGAGCAGTTCTTC
TRBD2	-	TRBJ2-2	TRBV24-1	CATSKTSGNPNTGELFF	TGTGCCACCAGTAAGACTAGCGGGAACCCGAACACCGGGGAGCTGTTTTTT
TRBD2	few	TRBJ2-3	TRBV28	CASSSLLAGGPTQYF	TGTGCCAGCAGTTCCCTTCTAGCGGGAGGACCTACGCAGTATTTT
-	-	TRBJ2-7	TRBV29-1	CSVIGTQGGEQYF	TGCAGCGTTATCGGGACACAGGGCGGCGAGCAGTACTTC
-	-	TRBJ1-1	TRBV28	CASRLNRGTSNTEAFF	TGTGCCAGCAGATTAAATAGGGGGACCTCGAACACTGAAGCTTTCTTT